This TCR beta chain is drawn from a study of blood T cell repertoires in COVID-19. As for the study in general: Sites across the United States, Italy and Spain contributed samples from acute and convalescent COVID-19.

In germline, CDR1 is LNHDA, CDR2 SQIVND (reference sequence). The CDR3 is 13 residues long. Between the trimmed V and J ends, which lost 4 bases and 7 bases, there was a span of 11 bases. Here immunoSEQ multiplex PCR was the method, and the copy in TCRdb shows in-frame clones only, minus some. Among approximately 25,000 clones listed, nearly 90% were seen once. This clone was detected once. This TCR was sampled from a woman aged 60-75 years with active COVID-19. Sequenced material: peripheral blood. This rearrangement joins TRBV19 to TRBJ2-4, with a possible D match to TRBD1 (5 bases). The CDR3 nucleotides read TGTGCCAGTAGTAGCTCAGGGCGGAACATTCAGTACTTC. This gives the protein CASSSSGRNIQYF.